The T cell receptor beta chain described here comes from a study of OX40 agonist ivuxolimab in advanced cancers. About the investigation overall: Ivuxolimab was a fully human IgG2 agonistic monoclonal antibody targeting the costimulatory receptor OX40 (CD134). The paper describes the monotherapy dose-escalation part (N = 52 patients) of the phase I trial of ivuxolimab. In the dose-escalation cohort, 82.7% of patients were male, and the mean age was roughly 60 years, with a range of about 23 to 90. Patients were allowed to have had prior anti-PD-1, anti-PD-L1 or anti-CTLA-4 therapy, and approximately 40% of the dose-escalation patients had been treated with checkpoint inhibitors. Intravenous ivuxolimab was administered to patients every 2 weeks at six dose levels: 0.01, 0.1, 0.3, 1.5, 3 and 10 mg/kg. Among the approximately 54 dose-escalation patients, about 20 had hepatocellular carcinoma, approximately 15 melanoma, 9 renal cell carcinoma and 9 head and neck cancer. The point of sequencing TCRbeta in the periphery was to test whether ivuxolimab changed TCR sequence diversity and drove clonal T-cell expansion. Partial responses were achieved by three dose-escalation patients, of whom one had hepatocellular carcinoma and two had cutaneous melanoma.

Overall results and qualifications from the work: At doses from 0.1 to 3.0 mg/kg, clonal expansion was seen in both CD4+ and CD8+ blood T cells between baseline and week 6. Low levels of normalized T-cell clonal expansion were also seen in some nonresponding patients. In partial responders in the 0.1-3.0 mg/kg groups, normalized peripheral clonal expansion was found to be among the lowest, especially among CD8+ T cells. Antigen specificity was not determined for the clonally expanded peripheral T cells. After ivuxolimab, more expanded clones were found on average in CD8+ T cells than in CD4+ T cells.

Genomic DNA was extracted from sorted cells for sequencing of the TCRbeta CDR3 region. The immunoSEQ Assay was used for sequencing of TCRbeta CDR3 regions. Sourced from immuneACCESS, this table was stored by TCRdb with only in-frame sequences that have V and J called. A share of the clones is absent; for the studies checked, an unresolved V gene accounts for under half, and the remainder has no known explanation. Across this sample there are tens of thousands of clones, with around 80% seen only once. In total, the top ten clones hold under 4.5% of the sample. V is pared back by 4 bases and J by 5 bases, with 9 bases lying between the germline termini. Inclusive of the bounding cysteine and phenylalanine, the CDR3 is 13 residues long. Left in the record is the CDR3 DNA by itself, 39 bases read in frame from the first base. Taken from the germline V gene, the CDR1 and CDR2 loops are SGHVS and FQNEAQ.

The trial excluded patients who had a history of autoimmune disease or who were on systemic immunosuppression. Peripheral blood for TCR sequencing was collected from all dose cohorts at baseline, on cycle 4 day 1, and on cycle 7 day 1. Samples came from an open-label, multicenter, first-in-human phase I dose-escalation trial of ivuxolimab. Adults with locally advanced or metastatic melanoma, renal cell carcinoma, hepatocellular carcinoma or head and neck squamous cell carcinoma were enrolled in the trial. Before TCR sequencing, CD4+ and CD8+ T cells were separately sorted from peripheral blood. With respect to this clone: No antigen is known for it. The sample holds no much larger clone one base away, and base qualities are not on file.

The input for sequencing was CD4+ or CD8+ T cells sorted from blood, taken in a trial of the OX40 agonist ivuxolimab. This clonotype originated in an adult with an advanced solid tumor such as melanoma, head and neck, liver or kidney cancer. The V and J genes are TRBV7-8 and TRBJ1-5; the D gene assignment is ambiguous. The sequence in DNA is TGTGCCAGCAGCTCGACGTTTGATCAGCCCCAGCATTTT. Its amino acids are CASSSTFDQPQHF.